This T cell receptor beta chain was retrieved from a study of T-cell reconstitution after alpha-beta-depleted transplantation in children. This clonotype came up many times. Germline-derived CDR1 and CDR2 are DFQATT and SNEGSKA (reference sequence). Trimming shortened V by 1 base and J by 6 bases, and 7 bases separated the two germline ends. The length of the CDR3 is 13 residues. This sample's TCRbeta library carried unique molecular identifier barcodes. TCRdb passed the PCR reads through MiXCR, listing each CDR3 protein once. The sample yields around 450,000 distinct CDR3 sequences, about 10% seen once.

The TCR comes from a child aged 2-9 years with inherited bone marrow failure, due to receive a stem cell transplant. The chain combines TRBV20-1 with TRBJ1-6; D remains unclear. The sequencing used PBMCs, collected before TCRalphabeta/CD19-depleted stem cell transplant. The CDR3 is CSARGRSNSPLHF. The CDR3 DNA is TGCAGTGCTAGAGGACGGAGTAATTCACCCCTCCACTTT.